These 22 T cell receptor beta chains originate from one sample sequenced in a study of prognosis after radiotherapy for stage I lung cancer. Two-round multiplex PCR amplified TCR beta CDR3 from genomic DNA. Primers specific to each TRBV and TRBJ gene drove first-round PCR. TCRdb re-derived calls from the multiplex PCR reads in MiXCR, one entry per CDR3 protein. In the table there are over 10,000 distinct CDR3 sequences, 45% to 50% of which are singletons. This material consisted of PBMCs, taken before or after stereotactic body radiation therapy (not recorded which). The receptors here all came from a donor over 45 with non-small cell lung cancer.

The table lists this clonotype with a count of one. This chain links TRBV13 with TRBJ1-2; 9 bases are a match to TRBD1. There are 14 residues in the CDR3. Unmatched junction bases numbered 7, after V lost 4 bases and J lost 7 bases. From germline, CDR1 is PRHDT and CDR2 FYEKMQ (reference sequence). In DNA, the CDR3 is TGTGCCAGCAGCTACGGACAGGGGATTGTTGGCTACACCTTC. Translated: CASSYGQGIVGYTF.

Many counts were recorded for this clonotype. This sequence joins TRBV27 and TRBJ2-3; 12 nucleotides line up with TRBD2. With V trimmed by 4 bases and J by 1 base, 3 bases remained unmatched. The CDR3 has 16 residues. Germline loops: CDR1 MNHEY, CDR2 SMNVEV (reference sequence). The CDR3 bases are TGTGCCAGCAGTTCGAGACTAGCGGGAGGCACAGATACGCAGTATTTT. It yields the protein CASSSRLAGGTDTQYF.

This clonotype is judged medium-sized. The chain couples TRBV7-8 to TRBJ2-1; TRBD2 might be the D (5 bases). CDR1 and CDR2 (germline): SGHVS, FQNEAQ. V was clipped by 5 bases and J by 6 bases, with 11 bases between them. This CDR3 contains 13 residues. The CDR3 is CASSPRGFNEQFF. The DNA of the CDR3 is TGTGCCAGCAGCCCCCGCGGGTTCAATGAGCAGTTCTTC.

Ten or more counts support this clonotype. The rearrangement joins TRBV28 to TRBJ1-1; D unclear. Germline loops: CDR1 MDHEN, CDR2 SYDVKM. This CDR3 contains 13 residues. Trimming stripped 10 bases from V and 1 base from J, with 13 bases between. The CDR3 reads CATRKPTNTEAFF. CDR3 coding DNA: TGTGCCACCAGAAAACCCACGAACACTGAAGCTTTCTTT.

This clonotype was seen many times. A much larger clone is a single base away; this may be a read error. The chain uses TRBV20-1 and TRBJ2-1; D might be TRBD1 or TRBD2, each matching 6 bases. This CDR3 has 14 residues. The V and J ends lost 3 bases and 9 bases respectively, with 18 bases between them. Germline CDR1 reads DFQATT; CDR2 reads SNEGSKA (reference sequence). The CDR3 region is CSAREGGWQFEQFF. The CDR3 DNA follows: TGCAGTGCTAGGGAGGGGGGATGGCAGTTTGAGCAGTTCTTC.

This clonotype is categorized as medium-sized. V and J are TRBV28 and TRBJ1-2; D not certain. Germline V gives CDR1 MDHEN, CDR2 SYDVKM. The CDR3 loop spans 11 amino acids. V was clipped by 5 bases and J by 8 bases, with 9 bases between them. The CDR3 region has the DNA TGTGCCAGCAGTGCCCGGTCCGGCTACACCTTC. Translation: CASSARSGYTF.

This clonotype appeared many times. A single base separates this from a much larger clone, so it may be a read error. This chain connects TRBV9 to TRBJ2-7, with D perhaps matching TRBD1 (5 bases). V lost 4 bases to trimming and J lost 4 bases, with 15 bases between them. Germline V gives CDR1 SGDLS, CDR2 YYNGEE. The CDR3 totals 14 residues. This CDR3 is CASSPGQALYEQYF. The DNA for the CDR3 is TGTGCCAGCAGCCCAGGGCAGGCACTTTACGAGCAGTACTTC.

There are many counts of this clonotype. This sequence joins TRBV30 and TRBJ2-7, with 11 bases fitting TRBD2. CDR1 is GTSNPN, CDR2 SVGIG, per germline (reference sequence). Trimming removed 0 bases from V and 4 bases from J; junction bases left unmatched: 11. The CDR3 has 17 amino acids. The CDR3 DNA reads TGTGCCTGGAGTGTACTTAGAACTAGCGGGGGAAAATACGAGCAGTACTTC. Residues: CAWSVLRTSGGKYEQYF. The full variable domain, in which reference TRBV30 and TRBJ2-7 provide the parts outside the CDR3, is SQTIHQWPATLVQPVGSPLSLECTVEGTSNPNLYWYRQAAGRGLQLLFYSVGIGQISSEVPQNLSASRPQDRQFILSSKKLLLSDSGFYLCAWSVLRTSGGKYEQYFGPGTRLTVT.

This clonotype appeared once. This likely came from a read error, as a far larger clone is one base away. The chain carries TRBV10-3 and TRBJ2-4, with D possibly being TRBD2 (6 bases). CDR3 length: 15 amino acids. Germline CDR1 ENHRY, CDR2 SYGVKD. DNA of the CDR3: TGTGCCAGCAGTCTGGCGGGGTTGGGGATGGACATTCAGAACTTC. Translated, it gives CASSLAGLGMDIQNF.

The chain combines TRBV3-1 with TRBJ2-6; no reliable D call. This CDR3 is built from 14 residues. In germline, CDR1 is LGHDT, CDR2 YNNKEL (reference sequence). The germline V and J ends were trimmed by 4 bases and 0 bases, with 4 bases remaining between them. CDR3 protein: CASSPSSGANVLTF. The CDR3 DNA reads as TGTGCCAGCAGCCCAAGCTCTGGGGCCAACGTCCTGACTTTC.

The rearrangement joins TRBV20-1 to TRBJ2-3; a weak D match, TRBD2 (6 bases). Germline loops: CDR1 DFQATT, CDR2 SNEGSKA (reference sequence). There are 14 residues in the CDR3. V was cut by 1 base and J by 5 bases, with 13 bases left in between. CDR3 loop: CSARARGARDTQYF. The CDR3 nucleotides are TGCAGTGCTAGAGCGCGGGGAGCCAGAGATACGCAGTATTTT.

There are many counts of this clonotype. This rearrangement joins TRBV6-1 to TRBJ2-5, with D perhaps TRBD1 or TRBD2 (8 bases each). V lost 7 bases to trimming and J lost 5 bases, with 23 bases between them. The CDR3 covers 16 residues. Germline V gene data show CDR1 as MNHNS and CDR2 as SASEGT. The DNA for the CDR3 is TGTGCCAGCACTGACTTACAGGGGGGCGGGAGGGAGACCCAGTACTTC. Protein sequence: CASTDLQGGGRETQYF.

V usage is TRBV30 and J usage is TRBJ1-5, with D uncertain. Germline CDR1 is GTSNPN and CDR2 is SVGIG (reference sequence). The CDR3 runs to 12 residues. With 4 bases removed from V and 4 bases from J, the gap between germline ends came to 8 bases. This CDR3 is CAWKSGNQPQHF. In DNA form, the CDR3 reads TGTGCCTGGAAATCGGGGAATCAGCCCCAGCATTTT. The variable domain in full, completed from reference TRBV30 and TRBJ1-5, reads SQTIHQWPATLVQPVGSPLSLECTVEGTSNPNLYWYRQAAGRGLQLLFYSVGIGQISSEVPQNLSASRPQDRQFILSSKKLLLSDSGFYLCAWKSGNQPQHFGDGTRLSIL.

The V and J genes are TRBV7-2 and TRBJ2-1; D gene ambiguous. Germline CDR1 SGHTA, CDR2 FQGNSA. CDR3 length: 11 residues. Trimming pared 5 bases from V and 9 bases from J, leaving 8 bases between. CDR3 sequence: CASSTYSEQFF. The CDR3 coding sequence is TGTGCCAGCAGCACTTATAGTGAGCAGTTCTTC.

In its sample, this clonotype is medium-sized. The chain employs TRBV24-1 and TRBJ2-3; 9 bases map to TRBD2. The CDR3 has 18 residues. The germline V gene has CDR1 KGHDR and CDR2 SFDVKD. V dropped 7 bases and J dropped 3; count of bases not matched to a gene: 16. CDR3 sequence: CATSATGGREGPTDTQYF. CDR3 DNA sequence: TGTGCCACCAGCGCCACGGGGGGGCGGGAGGGCCCAACAGATACGCAGTATTTT.

This clonotype was detected once. J is TRBJ2-3 and V is TRBV5-5; possibly TRBD2 for D (5 bases). Trimming removed 2 bases from V and 6 bases from J, with 16 bases in between. This CDR3 is 15 amino acids long. CDR1 is SGHKS and CDR2 is YYEKEE in the germline V gene (reference sequence). DNA of the CDR3: TGTGCCAGCAGCTTAGTAGCTAAAGGGAGTGATACGCAGTATTTT. The encoded protein is CASSLVAKGSDTQYF.

The chain recombines TRBV28 with TRBJ2-3; TRBD2 aligns across 8 bases. Unmatched junction bases numbered 7, after V lost 4 bases and J lost 1 base. The CDR3 is made up of 16 amino acids. The germline V gene has CDR1 MDHEN and CDR2 SYDVKM. The CDR3 DNA is TGTGCCAGCAGTTCTCTGCGGGAGGTGGGCACAGATACGCAGTATTTT. Translated, it gives CASSSLREVGTDTQYF.

The genes are TRBV12-3 or TRBV12-4 and TRBJ1-1; D is uncertain. Trimming pared 6 bases from V and 7 bases from J, leaving 12 bases between. This CDR3 is 12 amino acids long. The CDR3 here is CASRPNRGEAFF. CDR3 sequence (DNA): TGTGCCAGCAGACCTAACCGGGGTGAAGCTTTCTTT.

This sequence joins TRBV30 and TRBJ2-5; a possible D gene is TRBD1 (6 bases). CDR1 and CDR2 (germline): GTSNPN, SVGIG (reference sequence). This CDR3 is 13 amino acids long. Trimming pared 3 bases from V and 5 bases from J, leaving 13 bases between. Here the CDR3 reads CAWRFTGSETQYF. The CDR3 nucleotides read TGTGCCTGGAGATTCACAGGGTCCGAGACCCAGTACTTC.

Many counts were recorded for this clonotype. This chain connects TRBV19 to TRBJ1-2; D is undetermined. The CDR3 is 13 residues long. V shed 5 bases and J shed 1 base, with 8 bases lying between them. The V gene's germline CDR1 is LNHDA and CDR2 SQIVND (reference sequence). CDR3 amino acids: CASSWLGNYGYTF. As DNA, the CDR3 is TGTGCCAGTAGTTGGTTAGGTAACTATGGCTACACCTTC.

This clonotype was counted at least ten times. This chain joins TRBV19 and TRBJ2-3; D not certain. The CDR3 contains 14 residues. The V end was cut by 3 bases, the J end by 5 bases, with 12 bases between. The germline CDR1 and CDR2 sequences are LNHDA and SQIVND (reference sequence). The CDR3 region has the DNA TGTGCCAGTAGTATTGCTGGCTACAAAGATACGCAGTATTTT. This codes for CASSIAGYKDTQYF. The entire variable domain, with the rest obtained from reference TRBV19 and TRBJ2-3, is as follows: DGGITQSPKYLFRKEGQNVTLSCEQNLNHDAMYWYRQDPGQGLRLIYYSQIVNDFQKGDIAEGYSVSREKKESFPLTVTSAQKNPTAFYLCASSIAGYKDTQYFGPGTRLTVL.

As DNA, the CDR3 is TGTGCCAGCAGTCCGCCGGGACTAGCGGCCTACGAGCAGTACTTC. Translating it yields CASSPPGLAAYEQYF. The genes are TRBV28 and TRBJ2-7, with 11 bases that match TRBD2. Germline CDR1 reads MDHEN; CDR2 reads SYDVKM. The V segment lost 5 bases and the J segment 2 bases; nucleotides outside the gene matches: 5. The CDR3 consists of 15 residues.